The present entry profiles one TCR beta chain with its context. Treatment given: about 20 received Ad26.COV2.S at low or high dose, single or two shots; several received placebo; per-sample allocation not given. Specimens were obtained on day 63 following the first vaccine or placebo injection. This sample stems from a study of Ad26.COV2.S vaccination and SARS-CoV-2 variants. Some clones are missing from TCRdb's copy, which holds only in-frame ones; the method was immunoSEQ multiplex PCR. The data hold a few hundred thousand clones, with over 80% observed a single time. Germline V lookup: CDR1 LGHDT, CDR2 YNNKEL (reference sequence). CDR3 size: 13 residues. Trimming took off 2 bases at V and 5 bases at J, with 10 bases between the two ends.

This sequence was found in a person aged 18-60 years who received the Ad26.COV2.S COVID-19 vaccine or a placebo. The material sequenced was peripheral blood, taken in a trial of Ad26.COV2.S vaccine versus placebo. The chain recombines TRBV3-1 (or the pseudogene TRBV3-2) with TRBJ2-7; D call uncertain. The CDR3 DNA reads TGTGCCAGCAGCCAAATTGGGTGGGACGAGCAGTACTTC. It is translated as CASSQIGWDEQYF.